This TCR beta chain was profiled in a study of regulatory T cells in long-lasting Graves disease. Points from the study as a whole: Persistent Graves' patients showed reduced TCR diversity versus newly diagnosed patients.

Deletions cut 5 bases from V and 5 bases from J, with 10 bases between. This CDR3 spans 13 amino acids. The germline gives CDR1 MNHNS, CDR2 SASEGT. Arm-PCR of CDR3 regions and iRepertoire HTBI primers were used to build TCR beta libraries. TCRdb independently ran MiXCR on the multiplex PCR reads; one entry per CDR3 protein. The sample has roughly 610,000 distinct CDR3 sequences; around 15% are singletons. This clonotype came up many times. No antigen is known for it. Indicated time point: newly diagnosed GD, antithyroid drugs for less than 3 months. TCR sequences were obtained from RNA taken from PBMCs. The sample was also reused in another study, on T cells in Graves' hyperthyroidism and ophthalmopathy. Per that paper: Blood also held most thyroid clonotypes expanded beyond 0.001.

This sequence was found in a woman aged 25 to 39 with Graves disease. The chain couples TRBV6-1 to TRBJ2-1; D is undetermined. Sequenced material: peripheral blood mononuclear cells (PBMCs), taken at new diagnosis, from a patient treated with antithyroid drugs. CDR3 DNA sequence: TGTGCCAGCAGTCACCGGGCAGACAATGAGCAGTTCTTC. It is translated as CASSHRADNEQFF.